This T cell receptor beta chain was documented in a study of CD8+ T cells in alopecia areata. Across the whole study: Twice a day, 5 to 10 mg of oral tofacitinib was administered to treated patients.

Sorting from PBMCs produced CD4+ and CD8+ T cells. V was shortened by 2 bases and J by 4 bases, with 14 bases between the two germline ends. CDR1 and CDR2 from the germline V gene are SQVTM and ANQGSEA. The CDR3 is 14 amino acids. RNA was isolated and reverse transcribed to cDNA, the sequencing template. Generated by immunoSEQ multiplex PCR, the TCRdb table keeps only in-frame clones and is missing some. The sample lists about 180,000 clones, about 67% occurring once. The chain combines TRBV29-1 with TRBJ2-5; possible D gene TRBD2, 5 bases. This TCR was sampled from a human donor with alopecia areata. Material: CD8+ T cells sorted from blood, obtained at week 0. In DNA, the CDR3 is TGCAGCGTTGAAACGGGGAGACTCGGAGAGACCCAGTACTTC. This translates into CSVETGRLGETQYF.